Listed below are T cell receptor beta chains from one sample, sequenced in a study of human T cells and chemical hapten exposure. TCRdb independently ran MiXCR on the RACE reads; one entry per CDR3 protein. Altogether about 80,000 distinct CDR3 sequences are present, around 9.4% being singletons, with the ten largest covering 1.7%. Sample: whole blood. The receptors here all came from a female donor in good health. Some clones in this sample may be carry-over from other donors' samples. The CDR3 runs from the conserved cysteine through the conserved F or W. A D gene is named only where the DNA matches it firmly. The size of a clone is reported for some rows only, either as once, few or many, or as a class for expanded clones.

clone size,J gene,D gene,V gene,CDR3 DNA,CDR3 protein
-,TRBJ1-6,TRBD1,TRBV7-2,TGTGCCAGCAGCCCCTTAGTACAGGGGGAAAGGTCACCCCTCCACTTT,CASSPLVQGERSPLHF
few,TRBJ2-7,TRBD1,TRBV6-1,TGTGCCAGCAGCCCCAGGGACAGGGGCACCTACGAGCAGTACTTC,CASSPRDRGTYEQYF
many,TRBJ1-6,-,TRBV7-9,TGTGCCAGCAGCTTAGGGGGCACCCTGGGGGCACCCCTCCACTTT,CASSLGGTLGAPLHF
many,TRBJ1-6,TRBD1,TRBV3-1,TGTGCCAGCAGCCCGTTAGGACAGGGGCCTGTGACCCTCCACTTT,CASSPLGQGPVTLHF
-,TRBJ1-1,-,TRBV2,TGTGCCAGCAGTGAATTTGCTGAAGCTTTCTTT,CASSEFAEAFF
-,TRBJ1-1,-,TRBV7-2,TGTGCCAGCAGCTTAGATCCTCGGGCCATGGGAGCTTTCTTT,CASSLDPRAMGAFF
-,TRBJ1-1,-,TRBV5-1,TGCGCCAGCAGCTCGGACGGCTGGGGGAGTGAAGCTTTCTTT,CASSSDGWGSEAFF
many,TRBJ2-1,TRBD2,TRBV29-1,TGCAGCGCGGGACTAGCGGGGGTAAATGAGCAGTTCTTC,CSAGLAGVNEQFF
-,TRBJ2-7,-,TRBV12-5,TGTGCTAGTGGCCAACGGCCCCTGACCTACGAGCAGTACTTC,CASGQRPLTYEQYF
many,TRBJ2-1,TRBD2,TRBV7-2,TGTGCCAGCAGACGACCCGCGGCGGGGGGCACCAATGAGCAGTTCTTC,CASRRPAAGGTNEQFF
-,TRBJ1-1,-,TRBV25-1,TGTGCCAGCAGTGAATCCAGGGGTTTGAGCACTGAAGCTTTCTTT,CASSESRGLSTEAFF
many,TRBJ1-1,TRBD1,TRBV30,TGTGGCGGGGACAGCGACATGAACACTGAAGCTTTCTTT,CGGDSDMNTEAFF
many,TRBJ1-1,-,TRBV6-4,TGTGCCAGCAGTGATTCCCGGACCCACGTTGGTTTCTTT,CASSDSRTHVGFF
-,TRBJ2-5,TRBD2,TRBV7-2,TGTGCCAGCAGCGAGACTAGCGACCAAGAGACCCAGTACTTC,CASSETSDQETQYF
few,TRBJ2-2,TRBD2,TRBV6-5,TGTGCCAGCAGCCGGGGGGTCGGCGCCGGGGAGCTGTTTTTT,CASSRGVGAGELFF